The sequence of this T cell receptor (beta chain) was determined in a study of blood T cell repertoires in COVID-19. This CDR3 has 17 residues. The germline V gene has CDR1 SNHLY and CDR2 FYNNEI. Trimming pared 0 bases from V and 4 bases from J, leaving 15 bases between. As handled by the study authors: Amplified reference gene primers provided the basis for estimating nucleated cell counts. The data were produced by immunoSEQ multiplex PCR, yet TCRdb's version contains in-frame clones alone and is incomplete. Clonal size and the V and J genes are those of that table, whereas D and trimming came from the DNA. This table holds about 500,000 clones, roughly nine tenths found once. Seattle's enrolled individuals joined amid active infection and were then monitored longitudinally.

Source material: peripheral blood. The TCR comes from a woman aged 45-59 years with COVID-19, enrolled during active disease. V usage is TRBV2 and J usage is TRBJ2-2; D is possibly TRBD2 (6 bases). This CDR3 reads CASSEAAGRVLTGELFF. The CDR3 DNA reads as TGTGCCAGCAGTGAAGCGGCGGGAAGGGTGCTCACCGGGGAGCTGTTTTTT. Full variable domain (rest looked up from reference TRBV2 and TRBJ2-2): EPEVTQTPSHQVTQMGQEVILRCVPISNHLYFYWYRQILGQKVEFLVSFYNNEISEKSEIFDDQFSVERPDGSNFTLKIRSTKLEDSAMYFCASSEAAGRVLTGELFFGEGSRLTVL.